The 8 T cell receptor beta chains below come from one sample, sequenced in a study of T cells in localized non-small cell lung cancer. Libraries were prepared by immunoSEQ multiplex PCR; TCRdb keeps only in-frame clonotypes and omits some of them. The sample comprises about 23,000 clones, approximately 91% of which are singletons, and roughly 15% rests with the top ten. Sequenced material: peripheral blood, taken before any cancer treatment. The origin of the receptors is a male donor older than 55 with stage I lung adenocarcinoma.

The chain is built from TRBV18 and TRBJ2-7; perhaps D is TRBD1 or TRBD2 (5 bases each). This CDR3 is built from 14 residues. The V gene lost 3 bases and the J gene lost 3 bases, with 12 bases spanning the gap. Per germline, CDR1 KGHSH and CDR2 LQKENI. CDR3 nucleotide sequence: TGTGCCAGCTCACCCCGGGACGCTAGCTACGAGCAGTACTTC. Its protein product is CASSPRDASYEQYF.

J is TRBJ1-1 and V is TRBV11-2; 9 bases are shared with TRBD1. V lost 5 bases, J lost 1 base, and 8 bases stayed unmatched. The CDR3 runs 16 residues. CDR1 and CDR2 (germline): SGHAT, FQNNGV. The CDR3 here is CASSPGQGTGNTEAFF. CDR3 nucleotides: TGTGCCAGCAGCCCCGGACAGGGGACGGGGAACACTGAAGCTTTCTTT.

Here the CDR3 DNA reads TGTGCCAGCAGCTTTGTTCAGGGTCCAGATACGCAGTATTTT. It encodes CASSFVQGPDTQYF. The chain is built from TRBV5-8 and TRBJ2-3, with D maybe TRBD1 (5 bases). The CDR3 has 14 residues. V lost 2 bases and J lost 4, with 11 bases in between. The germline CDR1 and CDR2 sequences are SGHTS and YDEGEE.

J is TRBJ1-1 and V is TRBV18, with D perhaps matching TRBD1 (6 bases). The CDR3 spans 14 residues. CDR1 is KGHSH and CDR2 is LQKENI in the germline V gene. Trimming left V 3 bases short and J 4 bases short, with 12 bases between. The DNA of the CDR3 is TGTGCCAGCTCACCTATACAGGGTGGCACTGAAGCTTTCTTT. Translating gives CASSPIQGGTEAFF.

The rearrangement joins TRBV11-1 to TRBJ2-4; D gene ambiguous. There are 15 residues in the CDR3. Trimming shortened V by 5 bases and J by 1 base, and 12 bases separated the two germline ends. Germline CDR1 is SGHAT and CDR2 is FQDESV (reference sequence). CDR3 residues: CASSPRAQAKNIQYF. The DNA of the CDR3 is TGTGCCAGCAGCCCCCGGGCCCAGGCCAAAAACATTCAGTACTTC.

The chain recombines TRBV2 with TRBJ1-5; tentatively, D is TRBD1 (5 bases). Germline V CDR1 and CDR2: SNHLY, FYNNEI. V was clipped by 2 bases and J by 5 bases, with 10 bases between them. There are 14 residues in the CDR3. CDR3 loop: CASSELVGDQPQHF. The CDR3 coding sequence is TGTGCCAGCAGTGAATTGGTAGGGGATCAGCCCCAGCATTTT.

In nucleotides, the CDR3 is TGCAGTGCTCCATACTATGGCTACACCTTC. It is translated as CSAPYYGYTF. V usage is TRBV20-1 and J usage is TRBJ1-2, with unresolved D. The CDR3 has 10 amino acids. With 5 bases removed from V and 3 bases from J, the gap between germline ends came to 4 bases. CDR1 DFQATT and CDR2 SNEGSKA come from the germline V gene (reference sequence).

The rearrangement uses TRBV7-2 and TRBJ1-3; no definite D call. The CDR3 covers 14 residues. V lost 5 bases and J 3 bases, leaving 11 bases between the germline ends. CDR1 is SGHTA, CDR2 FQGNSA, per germline. Here the CDR3 DNA reads TGTGCCAGCAGCCCACGGGTCGGTGGAAACACCATATATTTT. It yields the protein CASSPRVGGNTIYF.